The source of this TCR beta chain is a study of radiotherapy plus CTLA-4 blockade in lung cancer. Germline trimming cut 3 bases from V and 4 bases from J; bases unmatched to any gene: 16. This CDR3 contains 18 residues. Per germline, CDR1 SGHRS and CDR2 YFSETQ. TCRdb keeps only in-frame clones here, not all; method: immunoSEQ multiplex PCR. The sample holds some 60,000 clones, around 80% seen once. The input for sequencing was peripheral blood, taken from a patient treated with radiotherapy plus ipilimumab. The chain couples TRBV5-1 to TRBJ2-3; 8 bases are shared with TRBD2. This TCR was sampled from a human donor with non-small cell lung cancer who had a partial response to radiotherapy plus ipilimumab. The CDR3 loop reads CASSWTGSGGAGADTQYF. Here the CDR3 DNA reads TGCGCCAGCAGCTGGACTGGATCCGGGGGGGCGGGAGCAGATACGCAGTATTTT.